What follows is one T cell receptor (beta chain) and its context. This entry belongs to a study of blood T cell repertoires in COVID-19. Across the study: COVID-19 samples collected from the United States, Italy and Spain covered acute and convalescent phases. T cells, B-cell-depleted T cells, or PBMCs provided the cDNA or gDNA that served as material.

Germline CDR1 is SEHNR and CDR2 is FQNEAQ (reference sequence). V lost 8 bases to trimming and J lost 4 bases; unmatched junction nucleotides: 7. This CDR3 contains 14 residues. Sequencing was performed with immunoSEQ multiplex PCR; in TCRdb, only in-frame clones are kept and a portion is missing. Of 300,000 to 500,000 clones detected, approximately 87% appear once; the ten largest clones hold 0.95% to 1%. Sequencing input: PBMCs or T cells enriched from blood (not recorded which). The receptor was derived from a woman aged 25-40 years with acute COVID-19. V is TRBV7-9 and J is TRBJ1-2; 10 nucleotides agree with TRBD1. For the CDR3, the DNA is TGTGCCAGCGAAGGGACAGGGGAGCGCTATGGCTACACCTTC. It codes for CASEGTGERYGYTF.